In this sample, the clone carrying this TCR beta chain turned up once. As yet, its antigen is unknown. Per the germline V gene, CDR1 is LNHDA and CDR2 is SQIVND (reference sequence). The CDR3 spans 19 residues. V lost 6 bases, J lost 1 base, and 19 bases stayed unmatched. This sample is drawn from a study of long-term antiretroviral therapy in people with HIV. Findings of the study overall: Dominant in the repertoire at all time points were clones expanded before ART.

It was version v3.0 of the immunoSEQ assay that was run at survey level. The repertoire was sequenced with immunoSEQ multiplex PCR; TCRdb's copy has only in-frame clones and lacks some. The table includes under 20,000 clones, approximately 89% detected once. The sequencing used unsorted PBMCs, collected 0.5 years after starting antiretroviral therapy. The chain combines TRBV19 with TRBJ2-7, with TRBD1 identical over 9 bases. This receptor was taken from a man aged 40-49 years with HIV. As DNA, the CDR3 is TGTGCCAGTAGCCCTACGGGGACAGGGTATGATAAGGCTTCCTACGAGCAGTACTTC. It codes for CASSPTGTGYDKASYEQYF. Using reference TRBV19 and TRBJ2-7 for the parts outside the CDR3, the full variable domain is DGGITQSPKYLFRKEGQNVTLSCEQNLNHDAMYWYRQDPGQGLRLIYYSQIVNDFQKGDIAEGYSVSREKKESFPLTVTSAQKNPTAFYLCASSPTGTGYDKASYEQYFGPGTRLTVT.